This is a list of T cell receptor beta chains from one sample in a study of regulatory T cells in long-lasting Graves disease. TCRdb fed the multiplex PCR reads into MiXCR, producing one record per CDR3 protein. The sample yields 440,000 or so distinct CDR3 sequences, approximately 16% seen once. This sample also appeared in a second study, on T cells in Graves' hyperthyroidism and ophthalmopathy.

Sequences were derived from peripheral blood mononuclear cells (PBMCs), sampled at new diagnosis, from a patient treated with antithyroid drugs. All receptors derive from a woman aged 25-40 years with Graves disease. Both conserved end residues are part of each CDR3. A D gene is named only where the DNA matches it firmly. Part of the rows lack a size; the others show once, few, many or a class for expanded clones.

length	D	size	V	J	CDR3	DNA
15	.	many	TRBV11-2	TRBJ1-4	CASSSWGGPNEKLFF	TGTGCCAGCAGTTCCTGGGGGGGGCCTAATGAAAAACTGTTTTTT
16	.	many	TRBV7-9	TRBJ2-7	CASSPPRGDRTYEQYF	TGTGCCAGCAGCCCACCCCGGGGGGACAGAACCTACGAGCAGTACTTC
16	.	many	TRBV20-1	TRBJ2-1	CSARRFNRDEVHEQFF	TGCAGTGCTAGAAGATTCAACAGGGACGAGGTTCATGAGCAGTTCTTC
15	.	many	TRBV27	TRBJ2-1	CASSPFERGHNEQFF	TGTGCCAGCAGTCCCTTCGAGAGAGGTCACAATGAGCAGTTCTTC
14	TRBD2	many	TRBV18	TRBJ2-1	CASSPSGPYNEQFF	TGTGCCAGCAGCCCTAGCGGGCCTTACAATGAGCAGTTCTTC
19	TRBD1	many	TRBV3-1	TRBJ1-4	CASSQVLRDRGVTNEKLFF	TGTGCCAGCAGCCAAGTTTTGCGGGACAGAGGCGTAACTAATGAAAAACTGTTTTTT
14	.	many	TRBV5-1	TRBJ2-7	CASSLELGTYEQYF	TGCGCCAGCAGCTTGGAGCTGGGAACCTACGAGCAGTACTTC
15	TRBD2	many	TRBV7-2	TRBJ2-5	CASTFTGGSQETQYF	TGTGCCAGCACTTTCACGGGGGGTTCTCAAGAGACCCAGTACTTC
12	.	many	TRBV28	TRBJ2-7	CASNRQGFEQYF	TGTGCCAGCAATCGGCAAGGCTTCGAGCAGTACTTC
15	TRBD2	many	TRBV28	TRBJ2-1	CASSRGLAGINEQFF	TGTGCCAGCAGTCGGGGACTAGCGGGAATCAATGAGCAGTTCTTC
16	TRBD1	many	TRBV7-8	TRBJ2-7	CASSHKSGTDTYEQYF	TGTGCCAGCAGCCACAAAAGTGGGACAGATACCTACGAGCAGTACTTC
15	TRBD1	many	TRBV28	TRBJ1-1	CASSAIQGLNTEAFF	TGTGCCAGCAGTGCAATACAGGGGCTGAACACTGAAGCTTTCTTT
16	TRBD1	many	TRBV18	TRBJ2-1	CASSPDRGRLQYEQFF	TGTGCCAGCTCACCTGACAGGGGCCGCCTACAATATGAGCAGTTCTTC
15	.	few	TRBV7-2	TRBJ1-4	CASSPVTWGNEKLFF	TGTGCCAGCAGCCCTGTGACGTGGGGTAATGAAAAACTGTTTTTT
15	.	.	TRBV24-1	TRBJ2-3	CATSGPAEYTDTQYF	TGTGCCACCAGTGGGCCAGCGGAGTACACAGATACGCAGTATTTT
14	.	many	TRBV5-4	TRBJ2-5	CASSLGQEQETQYF	TGTGCCAGCAGCTTGGGACAAGAACAAGAGACCCAGTACTTC
18	.	many	TRBV6-2/TRBV6-3	TRBJ2-3	CASSYPNEGTLVGDTQYF	TGTGCCAGCAGTTACCCCAACGAGGGGACCCTGGTTGGGGATACGCAGTATTTT
15	TRBD2	many	TRBV11-2	TRBJ2-1	CASSTLAGGPREQFF	TGTGCCAGCAGCACCTTAGCGGGAGGGCCCCGAGAGCAGTTCTTC
13	.	many	TRBV11-2	TRBJ2-5	CASSLGLRETQYF	TGTGCCAGCAGCTTAGGACTCCGGGAGACCCAGTACTTC
16	.	many	TRBV28	TRBJ1-5	CASSFLRRGSNQPQHF	TGTGCCAGCAGTTTCCTGAGGAGGGGTAGCAATCAGCCCCAGCATTTT
16	.	many	TRBV27	TRBJ2-1	CASRPKGSRAYNEQFF	TGTGCCAGCAGACCAAAAGGGAGTAGGGCCTACAATGAGCAGTTCTTC
13	.	many	TRBV11-2	TRBJ2-5	CASSYVDGETQCF	TGTGCCAGCAGCTACGTAGATGGGGAGACCCAGTGCTTC
17	TRBD1	few	TRBV5-5	TRBJ1-1	CASSLTGTGLHLRVAFF	TGTGCCAGCAGCTTGACCGGGACAGGGCTTCATCTTCGGGTAGCTTTCTTT
13	.	many	TRBV2	TRBJ1-5	CAGGVGVGQPQHF	TGTGCCGGAGGGGTAGGGGTGGGTCAGCCCCAGCATTTT
15	.	.	TRBV5-4	TRBJ2-3	CASSLEVAMTDTQYF	TGTGCCAGCAGCTTGGAAGTCGCCATGACAGATACGCAGTATTTT
13	.	.	TRBV5-1	TRBJ1-2	CASSNGAVSGYTF	TGCGCCAGCAGCAATGGGGCCGTCTCCGGCTACACCTTC
14	.	few	TRBV6-2/TRBV6-3	TRBJ2-1	CASSYALRRPGVFF	TGTGCCAGCAGTTACGCGCTCAGGCGCCCTGGGGTGTTCTTC